This T cell receptor beta chain was sequenced for a study of T cell responses to AZD1222 COVID-19 vaccine. Pooled together were second doses at about 4 or about 12 weeks. The table came from immunoSEQ multiplex PCR; TCRdb's copy has only in-frame clones and leaves some out. The sample gives about 160,000 clones, roughly nine tenths of which show up once; around 0.99% is in the top ten. Regarding the study as a whole: Increases in Spike-specific TCR breadth and depth were seen after two AZD1222 doses. Just a handful of people given AZD1222 tested seropositive at baseline. Clonal diversity may have been underestimated in mostly white British donors.

The CDR3 is made up of 12 amino acids. V lost 8 bases, J lost 4 bases, and 11 bases lay in between. Germline V lookup: CDR1 MDHEN, CDR2 SYDVKM. On this clone itself: Its specificity is unknown.

This TCR was sampled from an adult who received the AZD1222 COVID-19 vaccine. Material: peripheral blood, obtained 28 days after the second AZD1222 dose. V gene TRBV28 combines with J gene TRBJ1-2; no firm D call. The CDR3 is CASQNKIYGYTF. The CDR3 coding sequence is TGTGCCAGCCAGAATAAGATCTATGGCTACACCTTC.